A selection of T cell receptor beta chains follows, all from one sample in a study of naive and memory T cell subsets. Each CDR3 protein gets one entry after TCRdb re-called the UMI-ligation and nested PCR reads with MiXCR. The sample records fewer than 150,000 distinct CDR3 sequences, approximately 18% being singletons. The sequenced sample was naive CD8+ T cells from blood. Every receptor here comes from a human donor in good health. CDR3s include the opening cysteine and the closing phenylalanine or tryptophan. Each record gives: V gene, clone size, D gene, J gene, CDR3 protein, CDR3 DNA. The D gene is left open where the match is weak. Clone size is stated in some rows and not others, as once, few, many or a class when expanded.

v_call: TRBV24-1
clone_size: NA
d_call: TRBD1
j_call: TRBJ1-5
cdr3_aa: CATSDRGVNQPQHF
cdr3_nt: TGTGCCACCAGTGACAGGGGGGTGAATCAGCCCCAGCATTTT

v_call: TRBV27
clone_size: NA
d_call: TRBD2
j_call: TRBJ2-7
cdr3_aa: CASSLSSSGIYEQYF
cdr3_nt: TGTGCCAGCAGTTTATCATCTAGCGGGATCTACGAGCAGTACTTC

v_call: TRBV6-2/TRBV6-3
clone_size: NA
d_call: TRBD2
j_call: TRBJ2-1
cdr3_aa: CASSYLSAGVIGNEQFF
cdr3_nt: TGTGCCAGCAGTTACCTCTCAGCGGGAGTCATCGGGAATGAGCAGTTCTTC

v_call: TRBV12-3/TRBV12-4
clone_size: NA
d_call: TRBD2
j_call: TRBJ2-5
cdr3_aa: CASIGLAEETQYF
cdr3_nt: TGTGCCAGCATCGGACTAGCGGAAGAGACCCAGTACTTC

v_call: TRBV28
clone_size: NA
d_call: TRBD1
j_call: TRBJ1-2
cdr3_aa: CASTFWGRGTGTGGSYGYTF
cdr3_nt: TGTGCCAGCACATTTTGGGGTCGCGGTACGGGGACAGGGGGATCCTATGGCTACACCTTC

v_call: TRBV9
clone_size: few
d_call: NA
j_call: TRBJ1-1
cdr3_aa: CASSVIPSTEAFF
cdr3_nt: TGTGCCAGCAGCGTAATCCCGAGCACTGAAGCTTTCTTT

v_call: TRBV10-3
clone_size: NA
d_call: TRBD1
j_call: TRBJ2-1
cdr3_aa: CAISESRDRVDEQFF
cdr3_nt: TGTGCCATCAGTGAGTCGCGGGACAGGGTAGATGAGCAGTTCTTC

v_call: TRBV5-1
clone_size: few
d_call: TRBD1
j_call: TRBJ1-1
cdr3_aa: CASWDRYTNTEAFF
cdr3_nt: TGCGCCAGCTGGGACAGATACACGAACACTGAAGCTTTCTTT

v_call: TRBV27
clone_size: NA
d_call: TRBD2
j_call: TRBJ2-1
cdr3_aa: CASSLVAGGTNEQFF
cdr3_nt: TGTGCCAGCAGTTTGGTCGCGGGAGGGACCAATGAGCAGTTCTTC

v_call: TRBV6-5
clone_size: NA
d_call: NA
j_call: TRBJ2-2
cdr3_aa: CASLTGGTGELFF
cdr3_nt: TGTGCCAGCTTAACGGGCGGCACCGGGGAGCTGTTTTTT

v_call: TRBV19
clone_size: NA
d_call: TRBD2
j_call: TRBJ2-1
cdr3_aa: CASSITGLAVYNEQFF
cdr3_nt: TGTGCCAGTAGTATCACGGGACTAGCGGTATACAATGAGCAGTTCTTC

v_call: TRBV4-3
clone_size: few
d_call: TRBD1
j_call: TRBJ2-3
cdr3_aa: CASSQEETGADTQYF
cdr3_nt: TGCGCCAGCAGCCAAGAAGAAACAGGGGCAGATACGCAGTATTTT

v_call: TRBV20-1
clone_size: few
d_call: TRBD1
j_call: TRBJ1-3
cdr3_aa: CSATYRGLAGNTIYF
cdr3_nt: TGCAGTGCTACTTACAGGGGGCTGGCTGGAAACACCATATATTTT

v_call: TRBV5-1
clone_size: few
d_call: TRBD1
j_call: TRBJ2-5
cdr3_aa: CASSLDWDRNKETQYF
cdr3_nt: TGCGCCAGCAGCTTGGACTGGGACAGAAATAAAGAGACCCAGTACTTC

v_call: TRBV21-1
clone_size: NA
d_call: NA
j_call: TRBJ1-2
cdr3_aa: CASSLRQNIYGYTF
cdr3_nt: TGTGCCAGCAGCTTAAGACAGAACATCTATGGCTACACCTTC

v_call: TRBV25-1
clone_size: few
d_call: TRBD2
j_call: TRBJ2-7
cdr3_aa: CASSWGGFPTYEQYF
cdr3_nt: TGTGCCAGCAGCTGGGGGGGGTTCCCTACCTACGAGCAGTACTTC

v_call: TRBV12-3/TRBV12-4
clone_size: NA
d_call: NA
j_call: TRBJ1-5
cdr3_aa: CASIPPASNQPQHF
cdr3_nt: TGTGCCAGCATCCCCCCGGCGAGCAATCAGCCCCAGCATTTT

v_call: TRBV7-8
clone_size: NA
d_call: NA
j_call: TRBJ1-2
cdr3_aa: CASRPPLTANYGYTF
cdr3_nt: TGTGCCAGCAGACCACCCCTGACAGCTAACTATGGCTACACCTTC

v_call: TRBV7-9
clone_size: few
d_call: NA
j_call: TRBJ2-1
cdr3_aa: CASSPSVEQFF
cdr3_nt: TGTGCCAGCAGCCCCTCGGTCGAGCAGTTCTTC

v_call: TRBV20-1
clone_size: NA
d_call: NA
j_call: TRBJ2-5
cdr3_aa: CSARDLRGMGETQYF
cdr3_nt: TGCAGTGCTAGAGATCTCCGGGGGATGGGAGAGACCCAGTACTTC

v_call: TRBV12-3/TRBV12-4
clone_size: few
d_call: TRBD1
j_call: TRBJ1-5
cdr3_aa: CASSPGGDQPQHF
cdr3_nt: TGTGCCAGCAGTCCAGGGGGCGATCAGCCCCAGCATTTT

v_call: TRBV2
clone_size: few
d_call: NA
j_call: TRBJ1-4
cdr3_aa: CASSEATVQEEKLFF
cdr3_nt: TGTGCCAGCAGTGAAGCAACAGTTCAGGAGGAAAAACTGTTTTTT